This T cell receptor beta chain was obtained from a study of blood T cell repertoires in COVID-19. Whole-study context: The samples span acute and convalescent COVID-19 from the United States, Italy and Spain. The analysed material was cDNA or gDNA that came from T cells, B-cell-depleted T cells, or PBMCs.

Source study methods: Amplification with reference gene primers provided the estimates of nucleated cell counts. The assay was immunoSEQ multiplex PCR, and TCRdb's table has in-frame clones only and misses some. V, J and clone size derive from that table, while D and trimming were established from the DNA sequence. The data show roughly 380,000 clones, with approximately 91% seen just once and under 2% held by the top ten. CDR1 is SGHDT and CDR2 is YYEEEE in the germline V gene. V was pared by 1 base and J by 13 bases, with 15 bases between. The CDR3 is 12 residues long. Enrolled during active infection, Seattle patients were then followed longitudinally.

The chain has TRBV5-6 and TRBJ2-7, with D tentatively TRBD1 (5 bases). Sample: peripheral blood. This TCR derives from a woman aged 40 to 50 with COVID-19, enrolled during active disease. CDR3 nucleotides: TGTGCCAGCAGCTTGTTGGACCAGGGTCAATACTTC. This gives the protein CASSLLDQGQYF.